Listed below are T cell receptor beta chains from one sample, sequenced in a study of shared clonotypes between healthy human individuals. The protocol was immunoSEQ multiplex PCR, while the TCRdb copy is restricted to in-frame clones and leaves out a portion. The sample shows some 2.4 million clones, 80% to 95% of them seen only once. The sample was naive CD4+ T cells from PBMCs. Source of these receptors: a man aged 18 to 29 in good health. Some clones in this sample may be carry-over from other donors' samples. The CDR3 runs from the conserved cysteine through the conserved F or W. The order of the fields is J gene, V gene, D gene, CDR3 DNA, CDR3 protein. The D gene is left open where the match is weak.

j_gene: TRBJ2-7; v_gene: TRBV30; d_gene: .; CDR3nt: TGTGCCTCCAAAGGAGGGACCGTGTCCTACGAGCAGTACTTC; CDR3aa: CASKGGTVSYEQYF
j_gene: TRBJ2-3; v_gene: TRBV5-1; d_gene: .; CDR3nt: TGCGCCAGCAGCCCCCAACTCAGCACAGATACGCAGTATTTT; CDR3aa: CASSPQLSTDTQYF
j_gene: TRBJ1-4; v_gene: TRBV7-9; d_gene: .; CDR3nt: TGTGCCAGCAGCTTAAACAGTGATAATGAAAAACTGTTTTTT; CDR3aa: CASSLNSDNEKLFF
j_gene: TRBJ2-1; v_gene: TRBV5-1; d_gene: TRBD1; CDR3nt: TGCGCCAGCAGCAAAACCGGGACAGGGGTATACAATGAGCAGTTCTTC; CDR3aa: CASSKTGTGVYNEQFF
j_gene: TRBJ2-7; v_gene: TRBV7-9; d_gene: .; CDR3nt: TGTGCCAGCAGCCCCGGGGGCGAGCAGTACTTC; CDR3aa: CASSPGGEQYF
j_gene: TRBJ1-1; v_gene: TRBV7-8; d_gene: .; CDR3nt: TGTGCCAGCAGCAATATGAACACTGAAGCTTTCTTT; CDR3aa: CASSNMNTEAFF
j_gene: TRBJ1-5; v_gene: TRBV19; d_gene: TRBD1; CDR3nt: TGTGCCAGCAGAGTACAGGGGGCGCCGGGCAAGGGACGTAATCAGCCCCAGCATTTT; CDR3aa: CASRVQGAPGKGRNQPQHF
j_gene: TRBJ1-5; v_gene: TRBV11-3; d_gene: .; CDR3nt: TGTGCCAGCAGCTTGGGGCCGAAAATTAGCAATCAGCCCCAGCATTTT; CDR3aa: CASSLGPKISNQPQHF
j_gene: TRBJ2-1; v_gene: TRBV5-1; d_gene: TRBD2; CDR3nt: TGCGCCAGCAGCCCCTGGACTAGTTCGCCCAATGAGCAGTTCTTC; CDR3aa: CASSPWTSSPNEQFF
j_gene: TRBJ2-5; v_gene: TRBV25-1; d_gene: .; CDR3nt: TGTGCCAGCAGCCCTAGGGGGAGCCCGGGGCAAGAGACCCAGTACTTC; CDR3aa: CASSPRGSPGQETQYF
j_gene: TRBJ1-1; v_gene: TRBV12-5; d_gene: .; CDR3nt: TGTGCTAGTGGTTTGGGTACGGAGGGGAGGACTGAAGCTTTCTTT; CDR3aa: CASGLGTEGRTEAFF
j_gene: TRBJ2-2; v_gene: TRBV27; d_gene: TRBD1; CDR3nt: TGTGCCAGCAGTGGACAGGGGAACACCGGGGAGCTGTTTTTT; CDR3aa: CASSGQGNTGELFF
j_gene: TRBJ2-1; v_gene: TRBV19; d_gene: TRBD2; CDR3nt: TGTGCCAGTAGTGGGACTAGCGGGAGGGCCTCGGGCAATGAGCAGTTCTTC; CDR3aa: CASSGTSGRASGNEQFF
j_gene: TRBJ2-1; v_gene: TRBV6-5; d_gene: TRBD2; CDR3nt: TGTGCCAGCAGCTCCGGGACTAGCACCTACAATGAGCAGTTCTTC; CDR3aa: CASSSGTSTYNEQFF
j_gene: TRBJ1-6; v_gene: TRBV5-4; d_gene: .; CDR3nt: TGTGCCAGCAGCTCCACGGCCAGGGGACGAAATTCACCCCTCCACTTT; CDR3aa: CASSSTARGRNSPLHF